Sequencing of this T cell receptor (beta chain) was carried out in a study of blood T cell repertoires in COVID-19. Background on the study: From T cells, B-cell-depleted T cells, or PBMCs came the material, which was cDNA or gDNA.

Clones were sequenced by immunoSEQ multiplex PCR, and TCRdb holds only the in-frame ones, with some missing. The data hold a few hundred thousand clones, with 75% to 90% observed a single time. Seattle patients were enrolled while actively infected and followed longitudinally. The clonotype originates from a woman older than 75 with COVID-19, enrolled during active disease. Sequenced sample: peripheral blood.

The DNA of the CDR3 is TGCGCCAGCAGCCAAATCTACGGGGTTGCCTACGAGCAGTACTTC. It encodes CASSQIYGVAYEQYF. The chain combines TRBV4-3 with TRBJ2-7; D is perhaps TRBD2 (5 bases). The CDR3 runs to 15 residues. Trimming removed 2 bases at V and 2 bases at J, with 13 bases between. Per the germline V gene, CDR1 is LGHNA and CDR2 is YSLEER.